This TCR beta chain was recovered during a study of cytomegalovirus exposure and HLA in healthy donors. Study at large: Assignment to the Caucasian-associated ancestry cluster applied to approximately 80% of the approximately 360 genotyped donors. The study, taken as a whole, reports: Investigators reported 150 to 200 TCR beta chains as tied to cytomegalovirus.

On this clone: The antigen is not known.

The PCR was carried out with 60 Vbeta primers and 13 Jbeta primers. The protocol was immunoSEQ multiplex PCR, while the TCRdb copy is restricted to in-frame clones and leaves out a portion. The repertoire table contains over 200,000 clones. Specimen: PBMCs. This TCR derives from a woman aged 30 to 39 in good health and CMV-seropositive.

The CDR3 sequence is CAWSGHPNTEAFF. In DNA, the CDR3 is TGTGCCTGGAGCGGACACCCGAACACTGAAGCTTTCTTT. The rearrangement uses TRBV30 and TRBJ1-1, with a weak D call TRBD1 (5 bases). V gave up 3 bases and J gave up 1 base, with 9 bases separating them. CDR3 size: 13 residues. The germline gives CDR1 GTSNPN, CDR2 SVGIG (reference sequence).